This T cell receptor (beta chain) was obtained from a study of blood T cell repertoires in COVID-19. This table comes from immunoSEQ multiplex PCR, and its TCRdb copy is limited to in-frame clones, with some not included. The sample has 100,000 to 150,000 clones; 74% are singletons. This clone occurred a few times. Enrollment of patients from Seattle took place during active infection, with longitudinal follow-up. CDR1 SEHNR and CDR2 FQNEAQ come from the germline V gene (reference sequence). The CDR3 has 18 residues. The trim removed 2 bases at V and 0 bases at J, leaving 10 bases unmatched. The sequence was collected from a man at least 80 years old with COVID-19, enrolled during active disease. The genes are TRBV7-9 and TRBJ1-5; 7 nucleotides align to TRBD1. Specimen: peripheral blood. CDR3 sequence: CASSLFDRAYYSNQPQHF. CDR3 DNA: TGTGCCAGCAGCTTATTCGACAGGGCCTATTATAGCAATCAGCCCCAGCATTTT.